Each of the 3 T cell receptor beta chains below was sequenced from the same sample in a study of Graves' ophthalmopathy and Graves' hyperthyroidism. Amplified TCR beta CDR3 regions were obtained using RNA transcripts as template. RT-PCR in the first round used HTBI primers; a second-round multiplex PCR followed. Each CDR3 protein gets one entry after TCRdb re-called the multiplex PCR reads with MiXCR. Seen here are under 800,000 distinct CDR3 sequences, about 20% observed once, and the top ten hold around 7%. The material sequenced was peripheral blood. The receptors shown here come from a woman aged 18-30 years with stable Graves' hyperthyroidism. Some clones in this sample may be carry-over from other donors' samples.

This clonotype has at least ten counts. The chain combines TRBV6-2 or TRBV6-3 with TRBJ2-4; D gene uncertain. CDR3 length: 16 amino acids. V lost 0 bases and J 0 bases, leaving 9 bases between the germline ends. Germline CDR1 and CDR2: MNHEY and SVGEGT. CDR3 region: CASSYSSVQAKNIQYF. The CDR3 coding sequence is TGTGCCAGCAGTTACTCGAGCGTCCAAGCCAAAAACATTCAGTACTTC.

This clonotype showed up many times. The genes are TRBV25-1 and TRBJ1-6; no definite D call. This CDR3 comprises 12 residues. Deletions cut 8 bases from V and 10 bases from J, with 12 bases between. From germline, CDR1 is MGHDK and CDR2 SYGVNS. CDR3 protein: CASGGLLSPLHF. CDR3 coding DNA: TGTGCCAGCGGCGGGCTATTGTCACCCCTCCACTTT.

This clonotype was observed many times. This chain connects TRBV29-1 to TRBJ1-1; 10 positions match TRBD1. The CDR3 totals 13 residues. Unmatched junction bases numbered 4, after V lost 5 bases and J lost 4 bases. Germline V gene lookup returns CDR1 SQVTM and CDR2 ANQGSEA. CDR3 loop: CSVRTGGSTEAFF. In nucleotides, the CDR3 is TGCAGCGTTAGGACAGGGGGTAGCACTGAAGCTTTCTTT.